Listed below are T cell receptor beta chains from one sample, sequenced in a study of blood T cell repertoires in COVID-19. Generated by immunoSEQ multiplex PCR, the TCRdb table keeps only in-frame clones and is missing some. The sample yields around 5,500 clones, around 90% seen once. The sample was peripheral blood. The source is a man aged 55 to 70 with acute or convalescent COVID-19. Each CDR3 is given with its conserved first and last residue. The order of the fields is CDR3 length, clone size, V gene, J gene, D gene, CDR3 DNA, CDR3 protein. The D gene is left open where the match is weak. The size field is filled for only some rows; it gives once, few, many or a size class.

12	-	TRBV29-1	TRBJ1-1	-	TGCAGCGTAAAAAGAGGGGAGGCCGAAGCTTTCTTT	CSVKRGEAEAFF
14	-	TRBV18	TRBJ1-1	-	TGTGCCAGCTCACCAGGGCCGCCTAACACTGAAGCTTTCTTT	CASSPGPPNTEAFF
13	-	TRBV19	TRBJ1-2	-	TGTGCCAGTAGCAGTCAGGGAAGCTATGGCTACACCTTC	CASSSQGSYGYTF
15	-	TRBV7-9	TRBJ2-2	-	TGTGCCAGCAGCTCCGGGACAACGAACACCGGGGAGCTGTTTTTT	CASSSGTTNTGELFF
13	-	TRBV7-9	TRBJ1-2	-	TGTGCCAGCAGCTTAGCGGGGGGAGCGAGCTACACCTTC	CASSLAGGASYTF
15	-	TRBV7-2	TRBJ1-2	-	TGTGCCAGCAGCCCCGGCCGAAGGGAAGGGGATGGCTACACCTTC	CASSPGRREGDGYTF
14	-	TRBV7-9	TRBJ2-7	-	TGTGCCAGCAGCCCAGACAGGAGTCAGTACGAGCAGTACTTC	CASSPDRSQYEQYF
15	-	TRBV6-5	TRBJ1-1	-	TGTGCCAGCCTAGAGTACCCGGCAAAGGGGACTGAAGCTTTCTTT	CASLEYPAKGTEAFF
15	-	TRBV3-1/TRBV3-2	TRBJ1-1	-	TGTGCCAGCAGCCAAGAACTTAGCCTGAACACTGAAGCTTTCTTT	CASSQELSLNTEAFF
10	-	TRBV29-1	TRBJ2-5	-	TGCAGCGTCGGCCAAGAGACCCAGTACTTC	CSVGQETQYF
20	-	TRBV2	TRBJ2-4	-	TGTGCCAGCAGCCTAGGGGGGGGGACCGAGCGTCTTAGAACCAAAAACATTCAGTACTTC	CASSLGGGTERLRTKNIQYF
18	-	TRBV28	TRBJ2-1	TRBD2	TGTGCCAGCAGTTTACGGCGTTGGGCGAGCGGGACCTACAATGAGCAGTTCTTC	CASSLRRWASGTYNEQFF
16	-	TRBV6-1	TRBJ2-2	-	TGTGCCAGCAGTGACGAGGGAACCGCGAACACCGGGGAGCTGTTTTTT	CASSDEGTANTGELFF
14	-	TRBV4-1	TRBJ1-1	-	TGCGCCAGCAGCCCCCGGACAGAGAACACTGAAGCTTTCTTT	CASSPRTENTEAFF
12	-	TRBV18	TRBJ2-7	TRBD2	TGTGCCAGCTCACCAGCGGGGGACGAGCAGTACTTC	CASSPAGDEQYF
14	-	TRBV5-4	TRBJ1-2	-	TGTGCCAGCAGCCCGGAGGGGACGGTCTATGGCTACACCTTC	CASSPEGTVYGYTF
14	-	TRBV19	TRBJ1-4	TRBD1	TGTGCCAGTAGTTTGGGACAGGGTTATGAAAAACTGTTTTTT	CASSLGQGYEKLFF
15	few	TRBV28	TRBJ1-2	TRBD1	TGTGCCAGCAGTATCATAGGGACAGGGTTAGGGGGCTACACCTTC	CASSIIGTGLGGYTF
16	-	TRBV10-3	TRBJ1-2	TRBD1	TGTGCCATCAGTGCCCGCGGGACAGGGGGAAGGGATGGCTACACCTTC	CAISARGTGGRDGYTF
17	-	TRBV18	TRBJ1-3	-	TGTGCCAGCTCACCCCTCAACCGGGACAACTCTGGAAACACCATATATTTT	CASSPLNRDNSGNTIYF
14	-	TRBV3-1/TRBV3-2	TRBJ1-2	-	TGTGCCAGCAGCCAATTTATAGGAGGTGGTGGCTACACCTTC	CASSQFIGGGGYTF
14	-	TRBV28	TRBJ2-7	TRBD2	TGTGCCTCTAGGGGGGCGGGGGGGAAACGGGAGCAGTACTTC	CASRGAGGKREQYF
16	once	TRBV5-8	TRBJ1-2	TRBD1	TGTGCCAGCAGCCGACCACCCCGACAGGGGAACTATGGCTACACCTTC	CASSRPPRQGNYGYTF
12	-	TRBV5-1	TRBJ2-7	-	TGCGCCAGCAGCCCGACTAGTGCCGAGCAGTACTTC	CASSPTSAEQYF
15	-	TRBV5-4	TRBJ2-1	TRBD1	TGTGCCAGCAGCTTGGCGACAGGGGCATCCAATGAGCAGTTCTTC	CASSLATGASNEQFF
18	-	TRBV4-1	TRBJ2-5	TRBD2	TGCGCCAGCAGCCGAGGAGGACTAGCGGGGGGCAAACAAGAGACCCAGTACTTC	CASSRGGLAGGKQETQYF
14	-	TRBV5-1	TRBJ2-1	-	TGCGCCAGCAGCTTGGGTGGTAGAAACAATGAGCAGTTCTTC	CASSLGGRNNEQFF
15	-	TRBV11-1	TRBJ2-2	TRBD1	TGTGCCAGCAGCTACGGGACAGGGGGCACCGGGGAGCTGTTTTTT	CASSYGTGGTGELFF
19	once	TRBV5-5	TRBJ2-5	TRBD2	TGTGCCAGCAGCTTGTCCCCGCTAGCGGGGACAACGATCCAAGAGACCCAGTACTTC	CASSLSPLAGTTIQETQYF
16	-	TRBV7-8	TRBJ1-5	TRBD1	TGTGCCAGCAGCCAAAACAGGGGGCTGAGCAATCAGCCCCAGCATTTT	CASSQNRGLSNQPQHF
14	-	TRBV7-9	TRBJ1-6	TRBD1	TGTGCCAGCAGCTCACAGGGGGCAGGATCACCCCTCCACTTT	CASSSQGAGSPLHF
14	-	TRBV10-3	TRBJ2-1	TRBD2	TGTGCCATCAGTGGCGAGCTAGCGGGAGCTGAGCAGTTCTTC	CAISGELAGAEQFF
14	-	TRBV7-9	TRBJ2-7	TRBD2	TGTGCCAGCAGCGCCGGCGGGAGGACCTACGAGCAGTACTTC	CASSAGGRTYEQYF
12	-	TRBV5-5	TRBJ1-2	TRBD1	TGTGCCAGCAGCTGGGCAGGGGGCGGCTACACCTTC	CASSWAGGGYTF
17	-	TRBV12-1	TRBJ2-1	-	TGTGCCAGCAGCCGCGTCCAGCGGGAGGGATCGTACAATGAGCAGTTCTTC	CASSRVQREGSYNEQFF
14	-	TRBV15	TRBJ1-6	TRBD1	TGTGCCACCAGCACGGACAGGACCTTTTCACCCCTCCACTTT	CATSTDRTFSPLHF
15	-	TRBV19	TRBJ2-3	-	TGTGCCAGTAGTATAGACGGGGGGCAAACAGATACGCAGTATTTT	CASSIDGGQTDTQYF
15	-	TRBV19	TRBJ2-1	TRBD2	TGTGCCAGTACCCTAGGGAGGGGACCCTACAATGAGCAGTTCTTC	CASTLGRGPYNEQFF
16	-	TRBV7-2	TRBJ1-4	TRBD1	TGTGCCAGCAGCTCAGTGTGGGACAGGGGAGATGAAAAACTGTTTTTT	CASSSVWDRGDEKLFF
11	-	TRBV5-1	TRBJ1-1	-	TGCGCCAGCAAGGGAGAGACTGAAGCTTTCTTT	CASKGETEAFF
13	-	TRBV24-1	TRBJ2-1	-	TGTGCCACCAGTGATACATATGACAATGAGCAGTTCTTC	CATSDTYDNEQFF
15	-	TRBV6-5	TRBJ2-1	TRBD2	TGTGCCAGCAGTAGGGGACTAGTTCCCTACAATGAGCAGTTCTTC	CASSRGLVPYNEQFF
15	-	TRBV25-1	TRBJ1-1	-	TGTGCCAGCAGTGTGTCGGGAGTAGGAAACACTGAAGCTTTCTTT	CASSVSGVGNTEAFF